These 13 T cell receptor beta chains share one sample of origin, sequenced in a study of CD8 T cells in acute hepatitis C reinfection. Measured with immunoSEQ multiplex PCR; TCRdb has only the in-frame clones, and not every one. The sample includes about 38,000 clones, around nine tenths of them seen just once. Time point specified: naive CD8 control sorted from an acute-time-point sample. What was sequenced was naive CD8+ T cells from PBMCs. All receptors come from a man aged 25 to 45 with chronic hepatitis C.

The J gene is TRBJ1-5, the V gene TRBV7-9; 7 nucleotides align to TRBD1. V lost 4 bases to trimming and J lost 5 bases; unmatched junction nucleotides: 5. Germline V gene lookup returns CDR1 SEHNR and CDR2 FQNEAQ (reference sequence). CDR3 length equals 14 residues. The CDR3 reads CASSSVQGDQPQHF. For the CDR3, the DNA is TGTGCCAGCAGCTCGGTCCAGGGGGATCAGCCCCAGCATTTT. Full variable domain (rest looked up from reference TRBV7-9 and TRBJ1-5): DTGVSQNPRHKITKRGQNVTFRCDPISEHNRLYWYRQTLGQGPEFLTYFQNEAQLEKSRLLSDRFSAERPKGSFSTLEIQRTEQGDSAMYLCASSSVQGDQPQHFGDGTRLSIL.

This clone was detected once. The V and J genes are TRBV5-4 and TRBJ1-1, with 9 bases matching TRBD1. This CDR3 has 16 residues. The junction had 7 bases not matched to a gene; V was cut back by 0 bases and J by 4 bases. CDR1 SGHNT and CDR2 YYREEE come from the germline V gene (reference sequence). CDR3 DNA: TGTGCCAGCAGCTTGGGGGGACAGGGAAGCTCCACTGAAGCTTTCTTT. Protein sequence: CASSLGGQGSSTEAFF.

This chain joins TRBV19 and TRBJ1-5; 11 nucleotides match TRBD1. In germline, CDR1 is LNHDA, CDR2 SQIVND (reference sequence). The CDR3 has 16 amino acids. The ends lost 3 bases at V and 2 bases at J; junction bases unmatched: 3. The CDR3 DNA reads TGTGCCAGTAGTATCGGGGGACAGGGGGGCAATCAGCCCCAGCATTTT. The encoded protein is CASSIGGQGGNQPQHF.

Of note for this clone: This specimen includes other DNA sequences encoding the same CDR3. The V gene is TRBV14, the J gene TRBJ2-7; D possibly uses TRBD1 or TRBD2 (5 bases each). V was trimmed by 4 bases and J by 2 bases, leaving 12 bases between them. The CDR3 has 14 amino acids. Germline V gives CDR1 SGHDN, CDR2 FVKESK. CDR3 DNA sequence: TGTGCCAGCAGCCTTTGGGACGGAGCCTACGAGCAGTACTTC. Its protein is CASSLWDGAYEQYF.

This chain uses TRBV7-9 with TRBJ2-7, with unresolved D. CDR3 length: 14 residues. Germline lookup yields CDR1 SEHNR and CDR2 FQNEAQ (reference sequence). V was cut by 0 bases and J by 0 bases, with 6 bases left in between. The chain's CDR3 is CASSLARSSYEQYF. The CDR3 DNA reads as TGTGCCAGCAGCTTAGCGCGGTCCTCCTACGAGCAGTACTTC.

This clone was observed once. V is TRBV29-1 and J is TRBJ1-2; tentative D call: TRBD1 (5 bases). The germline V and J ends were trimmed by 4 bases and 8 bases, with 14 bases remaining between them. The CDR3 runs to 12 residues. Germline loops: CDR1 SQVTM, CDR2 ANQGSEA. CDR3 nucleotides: TGCAGCGTTGGGGGGGAGGTAGTCGGCTACACCTTC. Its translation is CSVGGEVVGYTF.

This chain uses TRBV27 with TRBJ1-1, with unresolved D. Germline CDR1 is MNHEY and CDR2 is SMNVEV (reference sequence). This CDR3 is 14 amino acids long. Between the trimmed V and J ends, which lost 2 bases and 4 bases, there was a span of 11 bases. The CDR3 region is CASSLEPMSTEAFF. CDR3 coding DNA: TGTGCCAGCAGTTTAGAACCGATGAGCACTGAAGCTTTCTTT.

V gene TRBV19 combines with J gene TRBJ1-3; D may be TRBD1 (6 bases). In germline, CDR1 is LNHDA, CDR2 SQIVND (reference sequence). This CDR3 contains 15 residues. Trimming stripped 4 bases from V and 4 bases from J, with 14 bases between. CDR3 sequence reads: CASSSFGGAGNTIYF. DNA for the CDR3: TGTGCCAGTAGTAGCTTCGGGGGCGCCGGAAACACCATATATTTT.

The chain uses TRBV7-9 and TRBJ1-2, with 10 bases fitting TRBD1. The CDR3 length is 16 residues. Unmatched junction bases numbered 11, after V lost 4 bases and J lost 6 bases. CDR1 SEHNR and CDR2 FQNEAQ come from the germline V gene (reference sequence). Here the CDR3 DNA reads TGTGCCAGCAGCTCCATAGGGGGACAGGGGACCCATGGCTACACCTTC. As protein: CASSSIGGQGTHGYTF.

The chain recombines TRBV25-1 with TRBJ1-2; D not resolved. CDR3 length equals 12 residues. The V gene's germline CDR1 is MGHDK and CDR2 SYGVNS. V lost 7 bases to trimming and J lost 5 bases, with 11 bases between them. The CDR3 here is CASNTGGYGYTF. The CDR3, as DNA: TGTGCCAGCAATACGGGAGGGTATGGCTACACCTTC.

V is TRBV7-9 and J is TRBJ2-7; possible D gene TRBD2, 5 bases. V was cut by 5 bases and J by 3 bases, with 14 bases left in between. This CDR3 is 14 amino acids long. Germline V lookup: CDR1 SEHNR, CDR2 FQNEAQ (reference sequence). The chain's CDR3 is CASSQEETHYEQYF. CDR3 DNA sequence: TGTGCCAGCAGCCAGGAGGAGACACACTACGAGCAGTACTTC.

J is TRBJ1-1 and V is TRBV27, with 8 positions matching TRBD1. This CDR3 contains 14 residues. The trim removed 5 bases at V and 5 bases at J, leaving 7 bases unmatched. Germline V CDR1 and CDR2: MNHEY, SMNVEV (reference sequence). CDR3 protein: CASSITGGGTEAFF. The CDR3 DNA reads TGTGCCAGCAGTATTACAGGGGGGGGGACTGAAGCTTTCTTT.

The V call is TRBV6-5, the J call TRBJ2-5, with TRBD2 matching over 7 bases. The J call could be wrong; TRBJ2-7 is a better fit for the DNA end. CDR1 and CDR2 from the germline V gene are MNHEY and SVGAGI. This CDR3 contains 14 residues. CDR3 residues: CASSYASGSYEQYF. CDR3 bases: TGTGCCAGCAGTTACGCTAGCGGCTCCTACGAGCAGTACTTC.